This TCR beta chain comes out of a study of post-analysis software for immune sequencing data. Libraries were made from TCR beta cDNA, and they carried unique molecular identifiers. It was from about 0.98 to 11 million T cells that around 500,000 cDNA molecules came. One entry per CDR3 protein results from TCRdb running MiXCR on the PCR reads. This table has hundreds of thousands of distinct CDR3 sequences, less than 35% appearing once. A word on this clonotype: Its antigen is currently unknown.

This CDR3 contains 16 residues. Per the germline V gene, CDR1 is MGHRA and CDR2 is YSYEKL. V was clipped by 1 base and J by 4 bases; unmatched bases: 8. Overall study findings and caveats: TRBV5-6, TRBV5-1 and TRBV20-1 belonged to a set of about five TRBV segments that were more frequent in patients than controls. By F measure, samples from a shared preparation batch strongly co-clustered. Compared with controls, patients showed significantly lower normalized Chao1 diversity.

The clonotype originates from a girl aged 10-17 years with multiple sclerosis. The specimen sequenced was blood. The V and J genes are TRBV4-1 and TRBJ2-5; 8 bases line up with TRBD1. The CDR3 reads CASSQAPAGGLETQYF. The CDR3 coding sequence is TGCGCCAGCAGCCAAGCCCCAGCAGGGGGCCTAGAGACCCAGTACTTC.